Each of the 27 T cell receptor beta chains below was sequenced from the same sample in a study of vaccination and CD4 T cells after COVID-19. Researchers used the Oncomine TCR Beta short-read assay to sequence DNA from cultured CD4+ T cells. MiXCR, applied by TCRdb to the PCR reads, yields one record per CDR3 protein. The sample comprises about 14,000 distinct CDR3 sequences, approximately 40% of which are singletons, and over 9.5% rests with the top ten. Indicated treatment: roughly 11-day PBMC culture with coronavirus spike peptide pools or control peptides (ViraFEST assay). The antigens these receptors bind are not known. The sequenced sample consisted of CD4+ T cells from blood, cultured in vitro. Source of these receptors: a human donor who had recovered from COVID-19.

This clonotype has more than one count but fewer than ten. The chain combines TRBV2 with TRBJ2-7; D is undetermined. CDR1 SNHLY and CDR2 FYNNEI come from the germline V gene. Trimming took 2 bases from V and 0 from J, leaving 17 bases between them. The CDR3 is 17 amino acids. The CDR3 region is CASSEQDPGKFSYEQYF. DNA for the CDR3: TGTGCCAGCAGTGAACAAGACCCAGGAAAGTTCTCCTACGAGCAGTACTTC.

The V gene is TRBV7-3, the J gene TRBJ2-2; 7 nucleotides align to TRBD2. V lost 6 bases to trimming and J lost 1 base; unmatched junction nucleotides: 8. The CDR3 is made up of 16 amino acids. Germline V gives CDR1 SGHTA, CDR2 FQGTGA. The CDR3 DNA is TGTGCCAGCAGTCGGGGAGGGCAGGGGAACACCGGGGAGCTGTTTTTT. Translated: CASSRGGQGNTGELFF.

This clonotype was seen a few times. This chain connects TRBV7-8 to TRBJ1-3; 10 nucleotides match TRBD1. The CDR3 spans 15 residues. V trimming: 3 bases; J trimming: 3 bases; junction bases outside the gene matches: 2. The germline CDR1 and CDR2 sequences are SGHVS and FQNEAQ. CDR3 coding DNA: TGTGCCAGCAGCTTGACAGGGGGCCGTGGAAACACCATATATTTT. Translating it yields CASSLTGGRGNTIYF.

This clonotype has just a few counts. This sequence joins TRBV20-1 and TRBJ1-4, with D perhaps TRBD1 (5 bases). V dropped 3 bases and J dropped 8 bases, with 13 bases sitting between them. The germline CDR1 and CDR2 sequences are DFQATT and SNEGSKA (reference sequence). There are 13 residues in the CDR3. CDR3 nucleotides: TGCAGTGCTAGGAGCGGGGCCATCGAAAAACTGTTTTTT. Its protein is CSARSGAIEKLFF.

This chain uses TRBV28 with TRBJ2-5; no firm D call. V lost 3 bases, J lost 4 bases, and 9 bases lay in between. Germline CDR1 reads MDHEN; CDR2 reads SYDVKM. This CDR3 region has 13 residues. The CDR3 DNA sequence: TGTGCCAGCAGTTTGGCCAAGGTAGAGACCCAGTACTTC. Its translation is CASSLAKVETQYF.

J is TRBJ2-5 and V is TRBV28; 10 nucleotides match TRBD2. This CDR3 has 16 residues. Unmatched junction bases numbered 9, after V lost 4 bases and J lost 4 bases. CDR1 is MDHEN, CDR2 SYDVKM, per germline. The CDR3 loop is CASSSTPSGSRETQYF. The CDR3 DNA sequence: TGTGCCAGCAGTTCCACCCCTAGCGGGAGCAGAGAGACCCAGTACTTC.

This rearrangement joins TRBV6-5 to TRBJ2-7; a weak D match, TRBD2 (6 bases). This CDR3 has 14 residues. Germline V gene sequence: CDR1 MNHEY, CDR2 SVGAGI. The V and J ends lost 2 bases and 4 bases respectively, with 12 bases between them. Here the CDR3 DNA reads TGTGCCAGCAGTTACCGGAGGGCCGGGTACGAGCAGTACTTC. Amino acids: CASSYRRAGYEQYF.

The chain is built from TRBV10-3 and TRBJ2-7; D not resolved. V dropped 10 bases and J dropped 7 bases, with 17 bases sitting between them. CDR1 and CDR2 (germline): ENHRY, SYGVKD. The CDR3 runs 12 residues. CDR3 protein: CATSTPNWEQYF. CDR3 bases: TGTGCCACCTCCACCCCGAATTGGGAGCAGTACTTC.

This clonotype has a single count. This rearrangement joins TRBV11-3 to TRBJ2-7; 9 positions agree with TRBD1. The J segment lost 3 bases and the V segment lost 1 base, leaving 4 bases of the junction unmatched. CDR3 length: 15 amino acids. CDR1 SGHNT and CDR2 YENEEA come from the germline V gene. DNA of the CDR3: TGTGCCAGCAGCTTAGGGACAGGGGACGACTACGAGCAGTACTTC. Translated: CASSLGTGDDYEQYF.

This clonotype was found once. The chain couples TRBV30 to TRBJ2-1, with D perhaps TRBD1 (5 bases). From germline, CDR1 is GTSNPN and CDR2 SVGIG (reference sequence). The CDR3 is 16 residues long. Trimming pared 2 bases from V and 10 bases from J, leaving 24 bases between. The CDR3 sequence: CAWSPPRALTTGEQFF. CDR3 DNA sequence: TGTGCCTGGAGTCCTCCCCGGGCCCTTACCACAGGAGAGCAGTTCTTC.

This chain uses TRBV19 with TRBJ2-1, with 7 bases that match TRBD2. Trimming took 3 bases from V and 9 from J; bases not matched to a gene: 8. The CDR3 is 14 amino acids. Germline CDR1 reads LNHDA; CDR2 reads SQIVND (reference sequence). CDR3: CASSMILGGLEQFF. The CDR3 DNA follows: TGTGCCAGTAGTATGATATTGGGAGGGCTTGAGCAGTTCTTC.

This chain uses TRBV5-4 with TRBJ2-7; D is perhaps TRBD1 (6 bases). The V end was cut by 0 bases, the J end by 1 base, with 11 bases between. From germline, CDR1 is SGHNT and CDR2 YYREEE (reference sequence). The CDR3 spans 15 residues. The chain's CDR3 is CASSLETGLSYEQYF. CDR3 nucleotides: TGTGCCAGCAGCTTGGAGACAGGTCTTTCCTACGAGCAGTACTTC.

CDR3: CASSQRRRGLALSYNEQFF. The CDR3 nucleotides read TGTGCCAGCAGCCAACGCCGCCGGGGTTTAGCGCTCTCCTACAATGAGCAGTTCTTC. The rearrangement uses TRBV7-9 and TRBJ2-1, with D possibly TRBD2 on 5 matching bases. Trimming stripped 5 bases from V and 0 bases from J, with 23 bases between. CDR3 size: 19 residues. The germline V gene encodes CDR1 SEHNR and CDR2 FQNEAQ (reference sequence).

The gene calls are TRBV10-1 and TRBJ2-5, with TRBD2 identical over 14 bases. The germline gives CDR1 WNHNN, CDR2 SYGVQD (reference sequence). The V segment lost 6 bases and the J segment 3 bases; nucleotides outside the gene matches: 27. CDR3 length equals 23 residues. This CDR3 is CASRTPMRLAGGPMATIKETQYF. CDR3 nucleotides: TGCGCCAGCAGGACCCCTATGAGACTAGCGGGAGGGCCGATGGCGACCATTAAAGAGACCCAGTACTTC.

The V gene is TRBV12-3 or TRBV12-4, the J gene TRBJ2-5, with 7 positions matching TRBD2. Trimming removed 1 base from V and 5 bases from J; junction bases left unmatched: 1. The CDR3 totals 13 residues. The CDR3 DNA is TGTGCCAGCAGTTTAGGCGGGAGTGAGACCCAGTACTTC. This encodes CASSLGGSETQYF.

This clonotype appeared a few times. CDR3 sequence: CASSKDKLNSYEQYF. CDR3 in DNA: TGTGCCAGCAGCAAAGACAAGCTCAACTCCTACGAGCAGTACTTC. The chain combines TRBV21-1 with TRBJ2-7. TRBV21-1 is an annotated pseudogene. The CDR3 sequence is 15 residues long.

The CDR3 protein is CAISAPLLAGDYEQYF. The CDR3 DNA follows: TGTGCCATCAGTGCCCCTCTACTAGCGGGAGACTACGAGCAGTACTTC. The chain employs TRBV10-3 and TRBJ2-7; TRBD2 agrees at 11 bases. Germline V gene lookup returns CDR1 ENHRY and CDR2 SYGVKD. V gave up 4 bases and J gave up 3 bases; unmatched junction bases: 8. The CDR3 covers 16 residues.

The V call is TRBV6-2 or TRBV6-3, the J call TRBJ2-7; 7 positions match TRBD2. This CDR3 is built from 17 residues. Germline V gene lookup returns CDR1 MNHEY and CDR2 SVGEGT. Germline trimming cut 6 bases from V and 2 bases from J; bases unmatched to any gene: 16. CDR3 coding DNA: TGTGCCAGCAGCCGCTCGTCGACCAAGCGGGGTGCCTACGAGCAGTACTTC. Amino acids: CASSRSSTKRGAYEQYF.

The chain couples TRBV11-3 to TRBJ2-3; D may correspond to TRBD1 or TRBD2 (5 bases each). Germline values: CDR1 SGHNT, CDR2 YENEEA. The CDR3 runs to 14 residues. V gave up 2 bases and J gave up 4 bases, with 10 bases separating them. CDR3 region: CASSLRGESDTQYF. CDR3 nucleotides: TGTGCCAGCAGCTTAAGAGGGGAATCAGATACGCAGTATTTT.

The chain employs TRBV19 and TRBJ2-2, with 9 bases that match TRBD2. Trimming took 4 bases from V and 0 from J; bases not matched to a gene: 9. Germline CDR1 LNHDA, CDR2 SQIVND (reference sequence). The CDR3 is 18 residues long. DNA of the CDR3: TGTGCCAGTAGTAGCTCCCACCTAGCGGGGACGAACACCGGGGAGCTGTTTTTT. Residues: CASSSSHLAGTNTGELFF.

This clonotype has only a few counts. The V gene is TRBV7-3, the J gene TRBJ2-7; the match to TRBD2 covers 11 bases. CDR3 length: 13 amino acids. Germline V lookup: CDR1 SGHTA, CDR2 FQGTGA. V lost 5 bases to trimming and J lost 7 bases; unmatched junction nucleotides: 4. The CDR3 nucleotides read TGTGCCAGCAGCGCAGGACTAGCGGGTGAGCAGTACTTC. This translates into CASSAGLAGEQYF. The variable domain in full, completed from reference TRBV7-3 and TRBJ2-7, reads GAGVSQTPSNKVTEKGKYVELRCDPISGHTALYWYRQSLGQGPEFLIYFQGTGAADDSGLPNDRFFAVRPEGSVSTLKIQRTERGDSAVYLCASSAGLAGEQYFGPGTRLTVT.

The V call is TRBV28, the J call TRBJ1-2; D perhaps matches TRBD1 (5 bases). Germline CDR1 MDHEN, CDR2 SYDVKM. Trimming removed 3 bases at V and 6 bases at J, with 17 bases between. The CDR3 length is 15 residues. The CDR3 reads CASSFQDKVYNGYTF. CDR3 sequence (DNA): TGTGCCAGCAGTTTCCAGGACAAGGTTTACAATGGCTACACCTTC.

In this sample, this clonotype turned up a few times. The chain uses TRBV10-3 and TRBJ1-3; TRBD1 agrees at 8 bases. Germline V lookup: CDR1 ENHRY, CDR2 SYGVKD. The CDR3 covers 17 residues. V lost 6 bases to trimming and J lost 0 bases; unmatched junction nucleotides: 10. In DNA form, the CDR3 reads TGTGCCATCAGCAGGACAGGGAGTACATTCTCTGGAAACACCATATATTTT. Encoded protein: CAISRTGSTFSGNTIYF.

This clonotype occurred a few times. The rearrangement links TRBV19 to TRBJ2-1, with D perhaps matching TRBD1 (6 bases). This CDR3 spans 13 amino acids. Trimming removed 4 bases from V and 6 bases from J, with 10 bases in between. CDR1 LNHDA and CDR2 SQIVND come from the germline V gene (reference sequence). The CDR3 DNA reads as TGTGCCAGTAGTAGTGGCAGGGGCAATGAGCAGTTCTTC. Translation gives CASSSGRGNEQFF.

This clonotype was counted a few times. The chain recombines TRBV6-2 or TRBV6-3 with TRBJ1-5; D ambiguous. Trimming cost V 7 bases and J 3 bases, with 16 bases left between them. Looked up from germline, CDR1 is MNHEY and CDR2 is SVGEGT. This CDR3 spans 15 amino acids. The CDR3 coding sequence is TGTGCCAGCAAAACTGGACGGCGGGCCAATCAGCCCCAGCATTTT. Translated, it gives CASKTGRRANQPQHF.

This clonotype has more than one count but fewer than ten. V gene TRBV6-5 combines with J gene TRBJ1-2; 12 nucleotides agree with TRBD1. CDR3 length equals 17 residues. Germline-derived CDR1 and CDR2 are MNHEY and SVGAGI. V lost 2 bases to trimming and J lost 4 bases; unmatched junction nucleotides: 8. In DNA form, the CDR3 reads TGTGCCAGCAGTTACGTCCCGGGGACAGGGGGCGGCTATGGCTACACCTTC. Translated, it gives CASSYVPGTGGGYGYTF.

This clonotype has only a few counts. The J gene is TRBJ1-2, the V gene TRBV2; D unclear. Looked up from germline, CDR1 is SNHLY and CDR2 is FYNNEI. The CDR3 length is 12 residues. V was cut by 6 bases and J by 9 bases, with 14 bases left in between. The CDR3 nucleotides read TGTGCCAGCAGCTTTGGGCGGTGGAGCTACACCTTC. Its translation: CASSFGRWSYTF. Drawing the rest from reference TRBV2 and TRBJ1-2, the complete variable domain is EPEVTQTPSHQVTQMGQEVILRCVPISNHLYFYWYRQILGQKVEFLVSFYNNEISEKSEIFDDQFSVERPDGSNFTLKIRSTKLEDSAMYFCASSFGRWSYTFGSGTRLTVV.